This entry lists 16 T cell receptor beta chains sequenced from one sample in a study of beta chain features in type 1 diabetes. The study reverse transcribed the entire isolated RNA, so it sequenced expressed TCRB transcripts. TCRdb keeps only in-frame clones here, not all; method: immunoSEQ multiplex PCR. The data hold 140,000 to 150,000 clones, with 40% to 55% observed a single time. Input material: Tregs from blood. These receptors came from a man younger than 35 in good health.

As for this clone: At one end the junction does not follow the germline gene, possibly because of a read error. The chain combines TRBV7-8 with TRBJ2-5; 9 bases are a match to TRBD2. CDR3 length equals 11 residues. Germline V lookup: CDR1 SGHVS, CDR2 FQNEAQ. For the CDR3, the DNA is TGTGCCAGCAGTTTAGCGGGAGAGAAGTACTTC. Its translation is CASSLAGEKYF.

The V call is TRBV2, the J call TRBJ2-2; TRBD1 matches at 7 bases. This CDR3 has 13 amino acids. Looked up from germline, CDR1 is SNHLY and CDR2 is FYNNEI. V shed 8 bases, J shed 1 base, and the junction held 1 base outside the gene matches. The CDR3 loop reads CASRQGNTGELFF. The CDR3 DNA is TGTGCCAGCCGACAGGGGAACACCGGGGAGCTGTTTTTT.

The chain combines TRBV9 with TRBJ2-6, with D possibly matching TRBD2 (5 bases). Trimming shortened V by 0 bases and J by 0 bases, and 10 bases separated the two germline ends. Germline V gives CDR1 SGDLS, CDR2 YYNGEE. CDR3 length equals 17 residues. CDR3 bases: TGTGCCAGCAGCGTAGGTAACAGCGGCTCTGGGGCCAACGTCCTGACTTTC. As protein: CASSVGNSGSGANVLTF.

The chain joins TRBV30 to TRBJ2-7; TRBD1 matches 8 bases. Germline V gene sequence: CDR1 GTSNPN, CDR2 SVGIG (reference sequence). This CDR3 has 13 amino acids. The junction had 9 bases not matched to a gene; V was cut back by 4 bases and J by 7 bases. Here the CDR3 DNA reads TGTGCCTGGATGACTCAGGGGGCCGGAGAGCAGTACTTC. This gives the protein CAWMTQGAGEQYF. The variable domain in full, with the rest retrieved from reference TRBV30 and TRBJ2-7, is SQTIHQWPATLVQPVGSPLSLECTVEGTSNPNLYWYRQAAGRGLQLLFYSVGIGQISSEVPQNLSASRPQDRQFILSSKKLLLSDSGFYLCAWMTQGAGEQYFGPGTRLTVT.

This clone was seen a handful of times. V is TRBV4-3 and J is TRBJ2-3, with 10 bases fitting TRBD2. The length of the CDR3 is 16 residues. Unmatched junction bases numbered 5, after V lost 3 bases and J lost 2 bases. Germline V lookup: CDR1 LGHNA, CDR2 YSLEER. CDR3 amino acids: CASSHIAGGATDTQYF. As DNA, the CDR3 is TGCGCCAGCAGCCATATAGCGGGAGGAGCCACAGATACGCAGTATTTT.

The rearrangement uses TRBV27 and TRBJ2-4; tentative D call: TRBD1 (5 bases). V was shortened by 9 bases and J by 5 bases, with 14 bases between the two germline ends. The CDR3 totals 13 residues. The V gene's germline CDR1 is MNHEY and CDR2 SMNVEV (reference sequence). As DNA, the CDR3 is TGTGCCAGTAGGGGCAGGGTGCAAAACATTCAGTACTTC. Translating it yields CASRGRVQNIQYF.

Here the CDR3 reads CAIRAGSYEQYF. CDR3 bases: TGTGCCATCAGAGCCGGGAGCTACGAGCAGTACTTC. V and J are TRBV10-3 and TRBJ2-7; perhaps TRBD2 as D (6 bases). Germline V gene lookup returns CDR1 ENHRY and CDR2 SYGVKD. Trimming stripped 6 bases from V and 3 bases from J, with 9 bases between. The CDR3 sequence is 12 residues long.

The chain uses TRBV6-6 and TRBJ1-2; TRBD1 agrees at 7 bases. Germline CDR1 reads MNHNY; CDR2 reads SVGAGI (reference sequence). The CDR3 sequence is 16 residues long. Trimming cost V 7 bases and J 3 bases; bases outside gene matches: 14. The CDR3: CASTLAGRGKDYGYTF. CDR3 coding DNA: TGTGCCAGCACTCTAGCGGGCAGGGGGAAAGACTATGGCTACACCTTC.

This chain connects TRBV19 to TRBJ2-1; 9 bases fit TRBD2. The V and J ends lost 7 bases and 10 bases, in that order; junction bases with no gene match: 11. The V gene's germline CDR1 is LNHDA and CDR2 SQIVND (reference sequence). This CDR3 region has 14 residues. The CDR3 bases are TGTGCCAGTAATCGACTAGCGGCAGCGGAGGAGCAGTTCTTC. Its protein is CASNRLAAAEEQFF.

V gene TRBV10-3 combines with J gene TRBJ2-7; the D gene is possibly TRBD1 (6 bases). V was clipped by 7 bases and J by 7 bases, with 17 bases between them. The CDR3 spans 13 residues. The V gene's germline CDR1 is ENHRY and CDR2 SYGVKD. The CDR3 DNA is TGTGCCATCACAACAGGGCCACCGGCGGAGCAGTACTTC. As protein: CAITTGPPAEQYF.

The genes are TRBV9 and TRBJ1-2, with 8 bases lining up with TRBD1. CDR3 length: 14 amino acids. From germline, CDR1 is SGDLS and CDR2 YYNGEE. The V segment lost 2 bases and the J segment 8 bases; nucleotides outside the gene matches: 8. For the CDR3, the DNA is TGTGCCAGCAGCGTTGTTGACAGGGGCGAGGGCTACACCTTC. This sequence encodes CASSVVDRGEGYTF.

The rearrangement joins TRBV27 to TRBJ1-4; 7 positions agree with TRBD1. The CDR3 spans 14 residues. CDR1 is MNHEY, CDR2 SMNVEV, per germline (reference sequence). Unmatched junction bases numbered 9, after V lost 10 bases and J lost 4 bases. CDR3 sequence: CATRAGQLNEKLFF. CDR3 bases: TGTGCCACACGGGCGGGACAGCTTAATGAAAAACTGTTTTTT.

This chain uses TRBV6-1 with TRBJ1-5; 9 positions match TRBD1. Germline CDR1 MNHNS, CDR2 SASEGT. Losses at the gene ends were 4 bases for V and 0 bases for J; bases not matched to a gene: 4. The CDR3 is 16 residues long. The DNA of the CDR3 is TGTGCCAGCAGTGGGAGGACAGGGGATAGCAATCAGCCCCAGCATTTT. Amino acids: CASSGRTGDSNQPQHF.

The chain combines TRBV4-2 with TRBJ2-1; 8 nucleotides match TRBD2. The J segment lost 5 bases and the V segment lost 1 base, leaving 7 bases of the junction unmatched. Germline V lookup: CDR1 LGHNA, CDR2 YNFKEQ. The CDR3 extends over 16 amino acids. In nucleotides, the CDR3 is TGTGCCAGCAGCCAAGTGATCACTAGCGGAGACAATGAGCAGTTCTTC. It yields the protein CASSQVITSGDNEQFF.

The V gene is TRBV4-2, the J gene TRBJ2-7; 7 bases match TRBD1. Germline CDR1 reads LGHNA; CDR2 reads YNFKEQ. Losses at the gene ends were 0 bases for V and 2 bases for J; bases not matched to a gene: 10. This CDR3 comprises 17 residues. Here the CDR3 reads CASSQDMRDSYTYEQYF. For the CDR3, the DNA is TGTGCCAGCAGCCAAGATATGAGGGACAGCTACACCTACGAGCAGTACTTC.

This clone was recorded a few times. This chain connects TRBV28 to TRBJ2-7, with 7 positions matching TRBD2. Per the germline V gene, CDR1 is MDHEN and CDR2 is SYDVKM. This CDR3 has 13 residues. J gave up 3 bases and V 3 bases, and 2 bases lay outside the gene matches. CDR3 DNA: TGTGCCAGCAGTTTGGCGGGGGTCTACGAGCAGTACTTC. It yields the protein CASSLAGVYEQYF.